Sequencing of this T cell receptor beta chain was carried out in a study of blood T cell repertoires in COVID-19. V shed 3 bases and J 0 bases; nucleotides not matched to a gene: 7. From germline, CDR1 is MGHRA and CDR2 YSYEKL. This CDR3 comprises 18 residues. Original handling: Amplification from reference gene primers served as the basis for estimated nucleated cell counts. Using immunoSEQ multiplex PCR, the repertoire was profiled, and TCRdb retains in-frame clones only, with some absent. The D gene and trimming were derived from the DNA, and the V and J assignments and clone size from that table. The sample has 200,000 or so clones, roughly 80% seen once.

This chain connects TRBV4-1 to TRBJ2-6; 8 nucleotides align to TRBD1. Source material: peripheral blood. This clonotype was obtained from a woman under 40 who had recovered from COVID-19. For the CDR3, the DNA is TGCGCCAGCAGCCAGGACGGGACAGGTATCTCTGGGGCCAACGTCCTGACTTTC. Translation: CASSQDGTGISGANVLTF.